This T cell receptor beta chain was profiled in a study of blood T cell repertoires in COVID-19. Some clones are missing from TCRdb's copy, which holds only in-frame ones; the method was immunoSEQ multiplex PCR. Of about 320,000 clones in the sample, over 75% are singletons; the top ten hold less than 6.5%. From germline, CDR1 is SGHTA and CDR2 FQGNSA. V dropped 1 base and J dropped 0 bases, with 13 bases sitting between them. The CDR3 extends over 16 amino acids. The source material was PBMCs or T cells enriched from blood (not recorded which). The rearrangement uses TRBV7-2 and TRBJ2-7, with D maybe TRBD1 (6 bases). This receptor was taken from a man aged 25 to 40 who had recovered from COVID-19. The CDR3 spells CASSLVAYRDSYEQYF. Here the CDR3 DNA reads TGTGCCAGCAGCTTAGTCGCCTACAGGGACTCCTACGAGCAGTACTTC.